A selection of T cell receptor beta chains follows, all from one sample in a study of technical replicates of blood from a few donors. Libraries were prepared by immunoSEQ multiplex PCR; TCRdb keeps only in-frame clonotypes and omits some of them. The data show approximately 59,000 clones, about 90% seen once. The specimen was PBMCs. These receptors originate from a human donor in good health. Some clones in this sample may be carry-over from other donors' samples. The CDR3 runs from the conserved cysteine through the conserved F or W. The D gene is left open where the match is weak. Not every row has a clone size; where given, it reads once, few, many or a size class.

TRBV6-5	TRBJ1-2	TRBD1	NA	TGTGCCAGCAGCCAGAACAGGGGTATCTATGGCTACACCTTC	CASSQNRGIYGYTF
TRBV6-5	TRBJ2-7	TRBD2	NA	TGTGCCAGCAGTTATACTAGCGGGAGCTCCTACGAGCAGTACTTC	CASSYTSGSSYEQYF
TRBV11-2	TRBJ2-1	NA	NA	TGTGCCAGCACCTTGGGGGGCTCCTACAATGAGCAGTTCTTC	CASTLGGSYNEQFF
TRBV27	TRBJ1-2	NA	NA	TGTGCCAGCAGTTTTAGCGGGGCACTGGATGGCTACACCTTC	CASSFSGALDGYTF
TRBV5-1	TRBJ2-5	NA	NA	TGCGCCAGCACCCTTGGGTCGGGGTTAGCCCAAGAGACCCAGTACTTC	CASTLGSGLAQETQYF
TRBV29-1	TRBJ2-3	NA	NA	TGCAGCGTCCCGGGATTTATAGATACGCAGTATTTT	CSVPGFIDTQYF
TRBV7-9	TRBJ1-5	NA	NA	TGTGCCAGCAGCCATAGCGGGTTCAATCAGCCCCAGCATTTT	CASSHSGFNQPQHF
TRBV13	TRBJ1-5	NA	NA	TGTGCCAGCAGCTCCTACAGGGACAATCAGCCCCAGCATTTT	CASSSYRDNQPQHF
TRBV18	TRBJ1-4	TRBD1	once	TGTGCCAGCTCGCGGGACAGGGCGGGCGAAAAACTGTTTTTT	CASSRDRAGEKLFF
TRBV29-1	TRBJ1-2	NA	NA	TGCAGCGTGACGGGACATTCCTATGGCTACACCTTC	CSVTGHSYGYTF
TRBV7-3	TRBJ1-1	NA	few	TGTGCCAGCAGCGCGCAACAGGGTATGGGGACTGAAGCTTTCTTT	CASSAQQGMGTEAFF
TRBV7-9	TRBJ1-1	NA	NA	TGTGCCAGCAGCCATAATAGCGACGGGGGTGGCACTGAAGCTTTCTTT	CASSHNSDGGGTEAFF
TRBV7-9	TRBJ1-4	NA	NA	TGTGCCAGCAGCTGGGGAGGTGAAAAACTGTTTTTT	CASSWGGEKLFF
TRBV27	TRBJ1-1	TRBD1	few	TGTGCCAGCAGGTTGGGGACAGGGGGATTTTCGAACACTGAAGCTTTCTTT	CASRLGTGGFSNTEAFF
TRBV10-3	TRBJ2-1	TRBD2	NA	TGTGCCATCAGTCGGACTAGCGGGGAAAGCTCCTACAATGAGCAGTTCTTC	CAISRTSGESSYNEQFF
TRBV30	TRBJ2-5	NA	NA	TGTGCCCTGACAGAATCAGGCGAGACCCAGTACTTC	CALTESGETQYF
TRBV4-2	TRBJ1-3	TRBD1	few	TGTGCCAGCAGCCCGGGGGGCAGGGGGCTCGCTGGAAACACCATATATTTT	CASSPGGRGLAGNTIYF
TRBV6-5	TRBJ2-7	NA	NA	TGTGCCAGCAGCTACTCTGCGGGGGCCCTCTACGAGCAGTACTTC	CASSYSAGALYEQYF
TRBV5-4	TRBJ1-4	TRBD1	NA	TGTGCCAGCAGCGCAGGGACAGGAGGAGAAAAACTGTTTTTT	CASSAGTGGEKLFF
TRBV11-2	TRBJ1-2	NA	once	TGTGCCAGCAGCCCTCCTAACTATGGCTACACCTTC	CASSPPNYGYTF
TRBV27	TRBJ2-7	NA	NA	TGTGCCAGCAGTGCGATACAGTTGAAATCCTACGAGCAGTACTTC	CASSAIQLKSYEQYF
TRBV6-5	TRBJ1-1	TRBD1	NA	TGTGCCAGCAGTTACAGGGGGCCGGGCGGCACTGAAGCTTTCTTT	CASSYRGPGGTEAFF
TRBV18	TRBJ1-3	NA	NA	TGTGCCAGCTCACCTTCTGGGGCAGCCTCTGGAAACACCATATATTTT	CASSPSGAASGNTIYF
TRBV10-3	TRBJ1-1	NA	NA	TGTGCCATCAGGGAGACAGATATGAACACTGAAGCTTTCTTT	CAIRETDMNTEAFF
TRBV19	TRBJ1-2	TRBD1	once	TGTGCCAGTAGTAACCCACTGACAGGGACTCGTTTGGGCTACACCTTC	CASSNPLTGTRLGYTF
TRBV30	TRBJ1-3	NA	NA	TGTGCCTGGAGTGTAGGAGGACCCGGAAACACCATATATTTT	CAWSVGGPGNTIYF
TRBV30	TRBJ2-3	NA	NA	TGTGCCTGGAGTGTAGGATCGGGTAGGGATACGCAGTATTTT	CAWSVGSGRDTQYF
TRBV10-3	TRBJ1-5	NA	NA	TGTGCCATCAGTGAGGAAGTCGGGGTTCAGCCCCAGCATTTT	CAISEEVGVQPQHF
TRBV7-9	TRBJ1-2	NA	few	TGTGCCAGCAGCTTAACCCAGGGTCACTCAAACTATGGCTACACCTTC	CASSLTQGHSNYGYTF